This passage covers 13 T cell receptor beta chains from one sample sequenced in a study of graft-versus-host responses after intestinal transplantation. The data were produced by immunoSEQ multiplex PCR, yet TCRdb's version contains in-frame clones alone and is incomplete. The sample comprises about 130,000 clones, 92% of which are singletons, and approximately 0.2% rests with the top ten. Their antigen targets remain unknown. The sequenced sample was unstimulated CD4+ T cells sorted from spleen or lymph node cells, obtained before intestinal transplant. Receptors were obtained from a human donor who received an intestinal transplant.

V is TRBV28 and J is TRBJ1-5; TRBD1 agrees at 10 bases. V was clipped by 8 bases and J by 5 bases; unmatched bases: 0. Germline-derived CDR1 and CDR2 are MDHEN and SYDVKM. CDR3 length: 12 residues. CDR3 sequence: CASGTGDQPQHF. The CDR3, as DNA: TGTGCCAGCGGGACAGGGGATCAGCCCCAGCATTTT.

The chain recombines TRBV5-5 with TRBJ1-4; no clear D gene. The CDR3 totals 16 residues. Trimming left V 0 bases short and J 3 bases short, with 12 bases between. CDR1 SGHKS and CDR2 YYEKEE come from the germline V gene (reference sequence). For the CDR3, the DNA is TGTGCCAGCAGCTTGGGAGTAGGGTCGGCTAATGAAAAACTGTTTTTT. It encodes CASSLGVGSANEKLFF.

The CDR3 region is CASSPHKIGTSGYYEQYF. CDR3 bases: TGTGCCAGCAGTCCCCACAAGATTGGGACTAGCGGATACTACGAGCAGTACTTC. V usage is TRBV28 and J usage is TRBJ2-7, with 11 nucleotides matching TRBD2. This CDR3 comprises 18 residues. The germline CDR1 and CDR2 sequences are MDHEN and SYDVKM. Trimming cost V 5 bases and J 3 bases; bases outside gene matches: 15.

This chain uses TRBV5-1 with TRBJ1-2; possible D gene TRBD1, 5 bases. This CDR3 has 15 residues. CDR1 is SGHRS and CDR2 is YFSETQ in the germline V gene. Deletions cut 0 bases from V and 2 bases from J, with 11 bases between. The CDR3 DNA sequence: TGCGCCAGCAGCTTGGGGTCGACAGCGAACTATGGCTACACCTTC. Protein product: CASSLGSTANYGYTF.

V gene TRBV5-4 combines with J gene TRBJ2-5; 10 bases align to TRBD1. V gave up 4 bases and J gave up 5 bases; unmatched junction bases: 8. Germline V CDR1 and CDR2: SGHNT, YYREEE (reference sequence). CDR3 length: 15 amino acids. As DNA, the CDR3 is TGTGCCAGCAGCCCCCGACAGGGGGCTTATGAGACCCAGTACTTC. Translating it yields CASSPRQGAYETQYF.

This chain joins TRBV30 and TRBJ1-1; no definite D call. Per the germline V gene, CDR1 is GTSNPN and CDR2 is SVGIG (reference sequence). V lost 3 bases and J lost 4, with 18 bases in between. This CDR3 is built from 15 residues. CDR3 DNA sequence: TGTGCCTGGAGCGTTATCGGGGTCCTGGGCACTGAAGCTTTCTTT. Translation gives CAWSVIGVLGTEAFF.

This sequence joins TRBV4-2 and TRBJ2-7; D is perhaps TRBD2 (6 bases). V was shortened by 0 bases and J by 3 bases, with 15 bases between the two germline ends. Germline-derived CDR1 and CDR2 are LGHNA and YNFKEQ. This CDR3 contains 16 residues. CDR3 loop: CASSQDPGVADYEQYF. In nucleotides, the CDR3 is TGTGCCAGCAGCCAAGACCCCGGGGTAGCGGACTACGAGCAGTACTTC.

The chain carries TRBV19 and TRBJ2-7; TRBD1 is a possible D gene (5 bases). Germline values: CDR1 LNHDA, CDR2 SQIVND (reference sequence). V shed 5 bases and J shed 5 bases, with 19 bases lying between them. The CDR3 has 15 amino acids. In DNA, the CDR3 is TGTGCCAGTAGTTTCTCAAGGTGGACAACCAACGAGCAGTACTTC. This sequence encodes CASSFSRWTTNEQYF.

V and J are TRBV6-5 and TRBJ1-1; D not resolved. The V gene lost 1 base and the J gene lost 7 bases, with 19 bases spanning the gap. Looked up from germline, CDR1 is MNHEY and CDR2 is SVGAGI. This CDR3 has 16 amino acids. CDR3 sequence reads: CASSYLVVDRQLEAFF. In DNA form, the CDR3 reads TGTGCCAGCAGTTACTTGGTCGTGGACCGCCAGCTTGAAGCTTTCTTT.

The J gene is TRBJ1-1, the V gene TRBV9; D might be TRBD1 (5 bases). V lost 5 bases and J lost 3, with 11 bases in between. Germline CDR1 is SGDLS and CDR2 is YYNGEE. The CDR3 is made up of 13 amino acids. The CDR3 sequence is CASSQSGHTEAFF. The DNA of the CDR3 is TGTGCCAGCAGTCAATCGGGACACACTGAAGCTTTCTTT.

The V and J genes are TRBV27 and TRBJ2-7; weak D call: TRBD2 (6 bases). Germline CDR1 MNHEY, CDR2 SMNVEV (reference sequence). Between the trimmed V and J ends, which lost 6 bases and 2 bases, there was a span of 20 bases. CDR3 size: 16 residues. The CDR3 spells CASRPLARLAPYEQYF. CDR3 nucleotide sequence: TGTGCCAGCAGACCTCTAGCGCGACTGGCCCCCTACGAGCAGTACTTC.

V is TRBV2 and J is TRBJ2-1; 12 nucleotides align to TRBD2. CDR3 length equals 17 residues. V trimming: 6 bases; J trimming: 12 bases; junction bases outside the gene matches: 18. Germline-derived CDR1 and CDR2 are SNHLY and FYNNEI. CDR3 in DNA: TGTGCCAGCAGGCCCCCGGGTGGACTAGCGGGGTCTGTAGTGCAGTTCTTC. Protein: CASRPPGGLAGSVVQFF.

CDR3: CASSTAGLAGGEQYF. The CDR3 nucleotides are TGTGCCAGCTCAACAGCCGGACTAGCGGGAGGCGAGCAGTACTTC. The chain uses TRBV18 and TRBJ2-7, with 14 nucleotides matching TRBD2. CDR3 length: 15 amino acids. Germline V CDR1 and CDR2: KGHSH, LQKENI. V dropped 5 bases and J dropped 6; count of bases not matched to a gene: 6.